This TCR beta chain was identified during a study of beta chain features in type 1 diabetes. Study observations and caveats: A closer apparent resemblance between naive, central memory and Treg TCRB repertoires was seen in patients than in healthy donors. Equally in patients and controls, PCR might preferentially amplify shorter templates.

There are 15 residues in the CDR3. The germline V gene has CDR1 SNHLY and CDR2 FYNNEI. Losses at the gene ends were 3 bases for V and 6 bases for J; bases not matched to a gene: 9. Expressed TCRB transcripts were sequenced, since all the RNA that had been isolated was reverse transcribed. Sequencing was performed with immunoSEQ multiplex PCR; in TCRdb, only in-frame clones are kept and a portion is missing. This repertoire shows about 250,000 clones, around an eighth found once; its top ten account for around 0.03%. Comment on this clone: The antigen remains unidentified.

The V and J genes are TRBV2 and TRBJ2-7; TRBD2 matches 9 bases. This TCR was sampled from a woman aged 40 to 50 in good health. The sequenced sample consisted of naive CD4+ T cells from blood. The CDR3 DNA reads as TGTGCCAGCAGTGAGGGACTAGCAGAGGCCTCCGAGCAGTACTTC. This translates into CASSEGLAEASEQYF. The full variable domain, with the rest looked up from reference TRBV2 and TRBJ2-7, is EPEVTQTPSHQVTQMGQEVILRCVPISNHLYFYWYRQILGQKVEFLVSFYNNEISEKSEIFDDQFSVERPDGSNFTLKIRSTKLEDSAMYFCASSEGLAEASEQYFGPGTRLTVT.